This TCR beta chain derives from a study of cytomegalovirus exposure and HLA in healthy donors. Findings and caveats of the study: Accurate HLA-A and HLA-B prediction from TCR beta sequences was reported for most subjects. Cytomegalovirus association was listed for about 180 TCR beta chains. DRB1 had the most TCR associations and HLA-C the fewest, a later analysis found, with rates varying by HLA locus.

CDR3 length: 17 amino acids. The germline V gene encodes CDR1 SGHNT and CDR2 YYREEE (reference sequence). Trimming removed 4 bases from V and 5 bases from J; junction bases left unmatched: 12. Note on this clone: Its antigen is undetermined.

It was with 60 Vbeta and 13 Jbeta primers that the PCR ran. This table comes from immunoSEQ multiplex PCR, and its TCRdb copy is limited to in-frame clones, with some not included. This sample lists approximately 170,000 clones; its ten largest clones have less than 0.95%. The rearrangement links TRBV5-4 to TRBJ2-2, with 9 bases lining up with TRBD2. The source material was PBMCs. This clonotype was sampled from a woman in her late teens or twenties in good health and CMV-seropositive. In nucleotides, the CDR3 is TGTGCCAGCAGCCCGGGGGGTAGCGGGAGAGGTACCGGGGAGCTGTTTTTT. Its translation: CASSPGGSGRGTGELFF.